These 17 T cell receptor beta chains came from one sample sequenced in a study of early stage breast cancer tumors (dated by TCRdb to about 2017). Libraries were built with the immunoSEQ multiplex PCR assay. As stored in TCRdb, this immuneACCESS dataset retains in-frame rearrangements with V and J assigned. A fraction of the clones does not appear; measured against another copy, unresolved V genes explain less than half of the discrepancy, and the remainder lacks a known reason. The sample table shows tens of thousands of clones, and over 60% are seen once. Approximately 7.1% of the sample goes to the ten largest clones. Sequenced material: blood. The receptor set was obtained from a person aged 45-65 years with breast cancer.

This clone was counted a few times. V is TRBV7-9 and J is TRBJ2-7; possible D gene TRBD2, 6 bases. V was trimmed by 5 bases and J by 4 bases, leaving 21 bases between them. CDR1 is SEHNR and CDR2 is FQNEAQ in the germline V gene (reference sequence). This CDR3 is 16 amino acids long. The CDR3 loop is CASSRVRAEGIYEQYF. In DNA form, the CDR3 reads TGTGCCAGCAGCCGCGTCAGGGCGGAGGGAATATACGAGCAGTACTTC.

The J gene is TRBJ2-6, the V gene TRBV9; TRBD2 might be the D (5 bases). The V end was cut by 4 bases, the J end by 4 bases, with 12 bases between. From germline, CDR1 is SGDLS and CDR2 YYNGEE. CDR3 length: 15 residues. In DNA form, the CDR3 reads TGTGCCAGCAGCCCCCACCCGGGGGGGGCCAACGTCCTGACTTTC. Translated, it gives CASSPHPGGANVLTF.

The chain recombines TRBV9 with TRBJ2-3; D might be TRBD2 (6 bases). The CDR3 sequence is 17 residues long. Germline V gene sequence: CDR1 SGDLS, CDR2 YYNGEE. V lost 0 bases and J 2 bases, leaving 16 bases between the germline ends. CDR3 amino acids: CASSVGTGEIYTDTQYF. The CDR3 bases are TGTGCCAGCAGCGTAGGTACGGGAGAGATATACACAGATACGCAGTATTTT.

The chain has TRBV6-1 and TRBJ1-1; D might be TRBD1 (5 bases). V was clipped by 0 bases and J by 8 bases, with 16 bases between them. The CDR3 has 15 amino acids. CDR1 MNHNS and CDR2 SASEGT come from the germline V gene. The CDR3 is CASSEALAGLWEAFF. CDR3 DNA sequence: TGTGCCAGCAGTGAAGCGCTGGCGGGGCTATGGGAAGCTTTCTTT.

The chain links TRBV19 to TRBJ2-1; 14 nucleotides align to TRBD2. From germline, CDR1 is LNHDA and CDR2 SQIVND (reference sequence). The trim removed 1 base at V and 2 bases at J, leaving 4 bases unmatched. The CDR3 is 18 amino acids. CDR3 loop: CASSIARLAGGTYNEQFF. The CDR3, as DNA: TGTGCCAGTAGTATAGCTAGACTAGCGGGGGGGACCTACAATGAGCAGTTCTTC.

A single count supports this clone. The J gene is TRBJ1-4, the V gene TRBV28; a possible D gene is TRBD1 (5 bases). This CDR3 comprises 17 residues. The V end was cut by 5 bases, the J end by 1 base, with 17 bases between. CDR1 and CDR2 (germline): MDHEN, SYDVKM. The CDR3 coding sequence is TGTGCCAGCAGTCCACTCGGGGGGAGGGGAACTAATGAAAAACTGTTTTTT. It translates to CASSPLGGRGTNEKLFF.

V usage is TRBV9 and J usage is TRBJ2-7, with D hard to call. V was trimmed by 0 bases and J by 3 bases, leaving 10 bases between them. The CDR3 extends over 14 amino acids. The germline gives CDR1 SGDLS, CDR2 YYNGEE. CDR3 sequence (DNA): TGTGCCAGCAGCGTAGACTGGTCTAACTACGAGCAGTACTTC. Amino acid sequence: CASSVDWSNYEQYF.

The J gene is TRBJ1-1, the V gene TRBV6-5, with D possibly matching TRBD1 (6 bases). V was clipped by 7 bases and J by 1 base, with 16 bases between them. Germline assignment: CDR1 MNHEY and CDR2 SVGAGI. The CDR3 is made up of 15 amino acids. CDR3 bases: TGTGCCAGCACAAAACGCCGGGACAAGAACACTGAAGCTTTCTTT. Translated, it gives CASTKRRDKNTEAFF.

V usage is TRBV7-2 and J usage is TRBJ2-5; D remains ambiguous. The CDR3 spans 14 residues. V lost 1 base and J lost 2, with 8 bases in between. Germline CDR1 is SGHTA and CDR2 is FQGNSA. The CDR3 region is CASSLERRQETQYF. CDR3 DNA sequence: TGTGCCAGCAGCTTAGAGAGGCGGCAAGAGACCCAGTACTTC.

The V and J genes are TRBV13 and TRBJ1-2, with 7 bases lining up with TRBD1. V lost 6 bases, J lost 3 bases, and 7 bases stayed unmatched. The CDR3 totals 14 residues. Germline lookup yields CDR1 PRHDT and CDR2 FYEKMQ (reference sequence). CDR3 region: CASRENRGDYGYTF. The CDR3, as DNA: TGTGCCAGCAGGGAAAACAGGGGAGACTATGGCTACACCTTC.

The V call is TRBV27, the J call TRBJ1-1; 9 nucleotides line up with TRBD1. CDR1 and CDR2 (germline): MNHEY, SMNVEV (reference sequence). This CDR3 contains 14 residues. J was trimmed by 5 bases and V by 3 bases; bases with no gene match: 4. CDR3 in amino acids: CASSLTGGGTEAFF. CDR3 coding DNA: TGTGCCAGCAGTTTGACAGGGGGTGGGACTGAAGCTTTCTTT.

The V and J genes are TRBV5-6 and TRBJ2-2, with 8 bases identical to TRBD1. J was trimmed by 7 bases and V by 4 bases; bases with no gene match: 6. CDR3 length: 14 residues. The germline V gene has CDR1 SGHDT and CDR2 YYEEEE. The CDR3 sequence: CASSGAGGIGELFF. The CDR3 DNA reads as TGTGCCAGCAGCGGGGCAGGGGGCATCGGGGAGCTGTTTTTT.

This chain links TRBV19 with TRBJ1-2, with D possibly TRBD1 on 5 matching bases. This CDR3 has 13 amino acids. The V end was cut by 8 bases, the J end by 4 bases, with 14 bases between. Germline assignment: CDR1 LNHDA and CDR2 SQIVND (reference sequence). The CDR3 sequence: CASVQGVGYGYTF. CDR3 nucleotide sequence: TGTGCCAGTGTCCAGGGCGTAGGCTATGGCTACACCTTC.

This clone appeared a few times. The CDR3 DNA follows: TGTGCCAGCAGCGTAGGGACTAGCGGGACCTACGAGCAGTACTTC. Its protein product is CASSVGTSGTYEQYF. The J gene is TRBJ2-7, the V gene TRBV9; 12 nucleotides line up with TRBD2. CDR3 length: 15 residues. The germline V gene encodes CDR1 SGDLS and CDR2 YYNGEE. Germline trimming cut 0 bases from V and 2 bases from J; bases unmatched to any gene: 0. Complete variable domain (other parts from reference TRBV9 and TRBJ2-7): DSGVTQTPKHLITATGQRVTLRCSPRSGDLSVYWYQQSLDQGLQFLIQYYNGEERAKGNILERFSAQQFPDLHSELNLSSLELGDSALYFCASSVGTSGTYEQYFGPGTRLTVT.

V and J are TRBV18 and TRBJ2-1; D is unresolved. Trimming left V 1 base short and J 2 bases short, with 12 bases between. Germline assignment: CDR1 KGHSH and CDR2 LQKENI. This CDR3 region has 16 residues. The CDR3 sequence is CASSPLVSAAYNEQFF. DNA of the CDR3: TGTGCCAGCTCACCACTAGTGAGCGCCGCCTACAATGAGCAGTTCTTC.

This clone was picked up a small number of times. This chain links TRBV30 with TRBJ1-2, with 9 positions matching TRBD1. Trimming removed 7 bases from V and 5 bases from J; junction bases left unmatched: 5. This CDR3 comprises 12 residues. Germline CDR1 GTSNPN, CDR2 SVGIG (reference sequence). Here the CDR3 reads CASVQGAYGYTF. In DNA, the CDR3 is TGTGCCTCAGTACAGGGGGCTTATGGCTACACCTTC.

The chain employs TRBV7-2 and TRBJ1-5, with 7 bases identical to TRBD1. The CDR3 covers 15 residues. Trimming removed 4 bases from V and 0 bases from J; junction bases left unmatched: 3. Germline-derived CDR1 and CDR2 are SGHTA and FQGNSA. CDR3 sequence (DNA): TGTGCCAGCAGCTCCAGGGGGGATAGCAATCAGCCCCAGCATTTT. It encodes CASSSRGDSNQPQHF.